This entry lists 30 T cell receptor beta chains sequenced from one sample in a study of T-cell memory formation after mild COVID-19. TCRdb redid the calling of the 5' RACE reads with MiXCR, one entry per CDR3 protein. The table records tens of thousands of distinct CDR3 sequences, roughly 16% of them present only once. The specimen was PBMCs or a T cell subset sorted from them (not recorded which). Receptors were obtained from a man younger than 35 who had mild COVID-19 (a few samples of this study predate the infection). Cell type and time point are not known.

This sequence joins TRBV20-1 and TRBJ2-7; D unresolved. The CDR3 contains 14 residues. The germline V and J ends were trimmed by 1 base and 3 bases, with 13 bases remaining between them. CDR1 is DFQATT, CDR2 SNEGSKA, per germline (reference sequence). CDR3 coding DNA: TGCAGTGCTAGAGTTCACGATTTCCACTACGAGCAGTACTTC. Encoded protein: CSARVHDFHYEQYF.

The table lists this clonotype with a few counts. The chain has TRBV6-6 and TRBJ1-2, with no clear D. Germline V gives CDR1 MNHNY, CDR2 SVGAGI (reference sequence). This CDR3 contains 16 residues. V was shortened by 2 bases and J by 3 bases, with 16 bases between the two germline ends. DNA of the CDR3: TGTGCCAGCAGTTACGTGGGTAATGGTATAGACTATGGCTACACCTTC. Protein sequence: CASSYVGNGIDYGYTF.

The chain couples TRBV7-2 to TRBJ2-6, with 8 nucleotides matching TRBD1. Trimming cost V 5 bases and J 4 bases; bases outside gene matches: 10. This CDR3 has 17 residues. The germline V gene encodes CDR1 SGHTA and CDR2 FQGNSA. In DNA, the CDR3 is TGTGCCAGCAGCCCGGACAGGGATTTTAGGGGGGCCAACGTCCTGACTTTC. This gives the protein CASSPDRDFRGANVLTF.

This clonotype occurred a few times. The gene calls are TRBV13 and TRBJ1-1; weak D call: TRBD1 (6 bases). Germline assignment: CDR1 PRHDT and CDR2 FYEKMQ (reference sequence). The CDR3 is made up of 14 amino acids. V lost 5 bases, J lost 5 bases, and 15 bases lay in between. The CDR3 region is CASSQQGRGTEAFF. CDR3 nucleotides: TGTGCCAGCAGCCAACAGGGTCGAGGGACTGAAGCTTTCTTT.

This clonotype has at least ten counts. The V gene is TRBV4-2, the J gene TRBJ2-7; 8 bases align to TRBD2. The length of the CDR3 is 16 residues. Per the germline V gene, CDR1 is LGHNA and CDR2 is YNFKEQ. The J segment lost 3 bases and the V segment lost 2 bases, leaving 9 bases of the junction unmatched. The CDR3 sequence is CASSQTRGARGYEQYF. CDR3 sequence (DNA): TGTGCCAGCAGCCAAACGCGGGGGGCGCGGGGCTACGAGCAGTACTTC.

At least ten counts were recorded for this clonotype. The chain uses TRBV20-1 and TRBJ2-3; D possibly uses TRBD1 or TRBD2 (6 bases each). This CDR3 region has 15 residues. V was trimmed by 0 bases and J by 3 bases, leaving 13 bases between them. Germline V lookup: CDR1 DFQATT, CDR2 SNEGSKA (reference sequence). The CDR3 loop is CSARDRGGKTDTQYF. The CDR3 DNA is TGCAGTGCTAGAGACAGAGGGGGGAAGACAGATACGCAGTATTTT.

J is TRBJ2-7 and V is TRBV20-1, with 9 bases fitting TRBD1. Looked up from germline, CDR1 is DFQATT and CDR2 is SNEGSKA (reference sequence). The ends lost 5 bases at V and 0 bases at J; junction bases unmatched: 5. CDR3 length: 14 residues. Written as DNA, the CDR3 is TGCAGTGCTTGGGACAGGGATTTCTCCTACGAGCAGTACTTC. This gives the protein CSAWDRDFSYEQYF.

V and J are TRBV24-1 and TRBJ2-1; the D is unclear. V was trimmed by 0 bases and J by 2 bases, leaving 7 bases between them. Germline CDR1 is KGHDR and CDR2 is SFDVKD. The CDR3 runs 15 residues. CDR3 coding DNA: TGTGCCACCAGTGATTTGCAAGGACCCTACAATGAGCAGTTCTTC. Translating it yields CATSDLQGPYNEQFF.

This clonotype was seen only a few times. This chain links TRBV12-5 with TRBJ2-1; D is undetermined. CDR1 and CDR2 from the germline V gene are LGHNT and FRNRAP. The V gene lost 3 bases and the J gene lost 4 bases, with 13 bases spanning the gap. The CDR3 sequence is 15 residues long. CDR3 DNA sequence: TGTGCTAGTGGTTTCTTGGGGTTGGGATACAATGAGCAGTTCTTC. It translates to CASGFLGLGYNEQFF. Full variable domain (rest looked up from reference TRBV12-5 and TRBJ2-1): DARVTQTPRHKVTEMGQEVTMRCQPILGHNTVFWYRQTMMQGLELLAYFRNRAPLDDSGMPKDRFSAEMPDATLATLKIQPSEPRDSAVYFCASGFLGLGYNEQFFGPGTRLTVL.

This chain joins TRBV4-1 and TRBJ1-1; 10 positions agree with TRBD1. Germline CDR1 and CDR2: MGHRA and YSYEKL. CDR3 length: 13 residues. Unmatched junction bases numbered 5, after V lost 5 bases and J lost 8 bases. CDR3 coding DNA: TGCGCCAGCAGCGTGACAGGGGGCGAGGAAGCTTTCTTT. Translation gives CASSVTGGEEAFF.

This chain connects TRBV7-9 to TRBJ1-4; D not certain. This CDR3 has 12 residues. Germline V lookup: CDR1 SEHNR, CDR2 FQNEAQ (reference sequence). Between the trimmed V and J ends, which lost 1 base and 10 bases, there was a span of 7 bases. The CDR3 region is CASSLEGRKLFF. The DNA for the CDR3 is TGTGCCAGCAGCTTAGAGGGCAGAAAACTGTTTTTT.

This chain connects TRBV4-2 to TRBJ2-1; tentatively, D is TRBD1 (5 bases). Trimming removed 1 base from V and 5 bases from J, with 9 bases in between. Germline CDR1 reads LGHNA; CDR2 reads YNFKEQ. The CDR3 sequence is 14 residues long. The CDR3, as DNA: TGTGCCAGCAGCCAAGGTGACAGCAACAATGAGCAGTTCTTC. Amino acids: CASSQGDSNNEQFF.

CDR3 sequence: CASRGEGYSTDTQYF. The CDR3 DNA sequence: TGTGCCAGCAGGGGAGAGGGCTACTCCACAGATACGCAGTATTTT. J is TRBJ2-3 and V is TRBV27; D perhaps matches TRBD2 (5 bases). V shed 6 bases and J shed 2 bases, with 15 bases lying between them. The germline V gene has CDR1 MNHEY and CDR2 SMNVEV (reference sequence). The CDR3 spans 15 residues.

This clonotype was observed a few times. The V call is TRBV6-5, the J call TRBJ1-2; weak D call: TRBD1 (6 bases). This CDR3 spans 16 amino acids. The germline V gene encodes CDR1 MNHEY and CDR2 SVGAGI. V was clipped by 0 bases and J by 2 bases, with 13 bases between them. The CDR3 reads CASSYSAGERNYGYTF. As DNA, the CDR3 is TGTGCCAGCAGTTACTCCGCAGGGGAAAGGAACTATGGCTACACCTTC.

This clonotype has ten or more counts. V and J are TRBV7-2 and TRBJ2-7; TRBD2 aligns across 7 bases. CDR1 is SGHTA and CDR2 is FQGNSA in the germline V gene. The V segment lost 2 bases and the J segment 2 bases; nucleotides outside the gene matches: 12. CDR3 length: 17 residues. The CDR3 here is CASSLKMGYGGAYEQYV. CDR3 coding DNA: TGTGCCAGCAGCTTAAAGATGGGATATGGGGGGGCCTACGAGCAGTACGTC.

The chain combines TRBV10-3 with TRBJ1-3, with no clear D. Germline assignment: CDR1 ENHRY and CDR2 SYGVKD. Trimming stripped 8 bases from V and 0 bases from J, with 11 bases between. CDR3 length: 14 residues. The CDR3 DNA reads as TGTGCCATCTCGGGCACCTACTCTGGAAACACCATATATTTT. Protein: CAISGTYSGNTIYF.

The CDR3 region has the DNA TGTGCCAGCAGCGTAGTCGAGGGCGGGAGGACCTACGAGCAGTACGTC. Amino acids: CASSVVEGGRTYEQYV. J is TRBJ2-7 and V is TRBV9; 8 bases agree with TRBD2. Germline V lookup: CDR1 SGDLS, CDR2 YYNGEE. This CDR3 spans 16 amino acids. Trimming cost V 0 bases and J 2 bases; bases outside gene matches: 7.

This clonotype was found once. The genes are TRBV20-1 and TRBJ1-5; D possibly corresponds to TRBD1 (5 bases). The CDR3 loop spans 16 amino acids. The V gene's germline CDR1 is DFQATT and CDR2 SNEGSKA (reference sequence). Trimming left V 0 bases short and J 4 bases short, with 16 bases between. CDR3 amino acids: CSARDLGRSMNQPQHF. The DNA of the CDR3 is TGCAGTGCTAGAGATCTGGGACGGAGTATGAATCAGCCCCAGCATTTT.

This clonotype appeared a few times. The gene calls are TRBV6-5 and TRBJ2-7; D may be TRBD2 (6 bases). The V end was cut by 2 bases, the J end by 0 bases, with 8 bases between. The CDR3 consists of 14 residues. Looked up from germline, CDR1 is MNHEY and CDR2 is SVGAGI. CDR3 nucleotide sequence: TGTGCCAGCAGTTACGGGGGGATCTCCTACGAGCAGTACTTC. Encoded protein: CASSYGGISYEQYF.

V gene TRBV5-1 combines with J gene TRBJ2-5, with D perhaps being TRBD1 or TRBD2 (6 bases each). The CDR3 sequence is 16 residues long. Germline V gene data show CDR1 as SGHRS and CDR2 as YFSETQ. With 4 bases removed from V and 1 base from J, the gap between germline ends came to 17 bases. The CDR3 region has the DNA TGCGCCAGCAGCCTAGGACTCCGGGGGCCCCAAGAGACCCAGTACTTC. Translating gives CASSLGLRGPQETQYF.

The table lists this clonotype with a few counts. The J gene is TRBJ2-5, the V gene TRBV11-2, with 8 nucleotides matching TRBD2. With 2 bases clipped from V and 3 bases from J, the junction kept 8 bases outside the gene matches. Germline CDR1 is SGHAT and CDR2 is FQNNGV. The CDR3 totals 16 residues. The DNA of the CDR3 is TGTGCCAGCAGCTTATTGGCCGGGGGGGCCGAAGAGACCCAGTACTTC. Its protein is CASSLLAGGAEETQYF.

The gene calls are TRBV7-2 and TRBJ2-1; TRBD2 is a possible D gene (5 bases). Germline-derived CDR1 and CDR2 are SGHTA and FQGNSA. V lost 4 bases and J 4 bases, leaving 14 bases between the germline ends. The CDR3 totals 15 residues. CDR3 amino acids: CASSSARGIYNEQFF. In DNA, the CDR3 is TGTGCCAGCAGCTCCGCGAGAGGGATTTACAATGAGCAGTTCTTC.

This clonotype has more than one count but fewer than ten. The rearrangement joins TRBV6-4 to TRBJ2-2, with D perhaps assigned TRBD1 or TRBD2 (6 bases each). CDR1 is MRHNA, CDR2 SNTAGT, per germline. CDR3 size: 15 residues. Deletions cut 3 bases from V and 2 bases from J, with 10 bases between. The CDR3 region is CASSEGGQNTGELFF. In DNA form, the CDR3 reads TGTGCCAGCAGTGAGGGGGGACAAAACACCGGGGAGCTGTTTTTT.

The table lists this clonotype with many counts. The chain recombines TRBV11-2 with TRBJ1-5; TRBD1 aligns across 9 bases. The CDR3 totals 14 residues. Germline loops: CDR1 SGHAT, CDR2 FQNNGV. The J segment lost 6 bases and the V segment lost 3 bases, leaving 3 bases of the junction unmatched. The CDR3 nucleotides are TGTGCCAGCAGCTTTGGACAGGGGAGTCAGCCCCAGCATTTT. This sequence encodes CASSFGQGSQPQHF. Looking up the rest from reference TRBV11-2 and TRBJ1-5 gives the full variable domain: EAGVAQSPRYKIIEKRQSVAFWCNPISGHATLYWYQQILGQGPKLLIQFQNNGVVDDSQLPKDRFSAERLKGVDSTLKIQPAKLEDSAVYLCASSFGQGSQPQHFGDGTRLSIL.

There are a few counts of this clonotype. In DNA, the CDR3 is TGCGCCAGCACCCCACAGGGAACCTACAATGAGCAGTTCTTC. It yields the protein CASTPQGTYNEQFF. The chain carries TRBV10-2 and TRBJ2-1, with D possibly matching TRBD1 (6 bases). The germline CDR1 and CDR2 sequences are WSHSY and SAAADI. The CDR3 is 14 residues long. Trimming took off 7 bases at V and 2 bases at J, with 12 bases between the two ends.

In this sample, this clonotype turned up a few times. This rearrangement joins TRBV4-1 to TRBJ1-1; a possible D gene is TRBD1 (6 bases). Trimming left V 1 base short and J 5 bases short, with 17 bases between. This CDR3 comprises 16 residues. Germline CDR1 MGHRA, CDR2 YSYEKL. CDR3 amino acids: CASSQGPRGLVTEAFF. The DNA of the CDR3 is TGCGCCAGCAGCCAAGGGCCCCGGGGGCTGGTGACTGAAGCTTTCTTT.

The chain recombines TRBV4-2 with TRBJ2-2; 9 nucleotides match TRBD1. This CDR3 comprises 17 residues. V was pared by 4 bases and J by 7 bases, with 13 bases of the junction left unmatched. CDR1 is LGHNA, CDR2 YNFKEQ, per germline. The CDR3 DNA reads TGTGCCAGCAGCCCCAGAACCGGGACAGGGAACGTCGGGGAGCTGTTTTTT. Its protein is CASSPRTGTGNVGELFF.

This clonotype came up many times. The rearrangement joins TRBV5-1 to TRBJ2-4; D not resolved. Per germline, CDR1 SGHRS and CDR2 YFSETQ. Trimming shortened V by 3 bases and J by 1 base, and 14 bases separated the two germline ends. This CDR3 region has 16 residues. CDR3 sequence reads: CASSSSTSQAKNIQYF. DNA for the CDR3: TGCGCCAGCAGCTCTTCGACGAGCCAGGCCAAAAACATTCAGTACTTC.

This clonotype was counted a few times. The chain links TRBV2 to TRBJ1-2, with a tentative D call TRBD1 (5 bases). V was clipped by 8 bases and J by 8 bases, with 15 bases between them. The CDR3 length is 12 residues. Germline V gene sequence: CDR1 SNHLY, CDR2 FYNNEI. This CDR3 reads CASGGGYEGYTF. CDR3 DNA: TGTGCCAGCGGCGGGGGGTACGAGGGCTACACCTTC.

The chain is built from TRBV14 and TRBJ2-7, with 10 bases that match TRBD2. This CDR3 has 14 residues. CDR1 SGHDN and CDR2 FVKESK come from the germline V gene. V lost 5 bases and J lost 3; bases outside the gene matches: 4. The CDR3 DNA reads TGTGCCAGCAGCTGGCTAGCGGGGGACTACGAGCAGTACTTC. Translating gives CASSWLAGDYEQYF.